This T cell receptor beta chain was recorded in a study of cytomegalovirus exposure and HLA in healthy donors. Study-level findings and limits: Data from an earlier analysis indicated that most TCR beta V segments were productive either about 90% or about 30% of the time. Despite most TCR sequences being rare, some public TCRs occurred in many donors. Serostatus for CMV was the only available immune exposure information.

The PCR had 60 Vbeta and 13 Jbeta primers. Profiled with immunoSEQ multiplex PCR; TCRdb holds only in-frame clones, not every one. This table holds 200,000 to 250,000 clones, about three quarters found once. In the case of this clone: The antigen is not known.

Sample: PBMCs. This receptor was taken from a boy younger than 18 in good health and CMV-seronegative.

DNA of the CDR3: TGTGCCTGGAGAGACAGGGAAGGTGGTGACACCGGGGAGCTGTTTTTT. Protein: CAWRDREGGDTGELFF. The V call is TRBV30, the J call TRBJ2-2; TRBD1 aligns across 7 bases. CDR3 length equals 16 residues. Germline CDR1 and CDR2: GTSNPN and SVGIG (reference sequence). V shed 3 bases and J 3 bases; nucleotides not matched to a gene: 10.